This paragraph reports one TCR beta chain. V was cut by 0 bases and J by 6 bases, with 8 bases left in between. The CDR3 is 13 residues long. Germline V CDR1 and CDR2: LNHDA, SQIVND (reference sequence). The data belong to a study of blood T cell repertoires in COVID-19. Overall study: Acute and convalescent COVID-19 specimens originated in the United States, Italy and Spain. PBMCs, B-cell-depleted T cells, or T cells provided the cDNA or gDNA that made up the material.

A Seattle source enrolled patients during active infection and followed them longitudinally. Original processing notes: Estimates of nucleated cell counts were drawn from the amplification of reference gene primers. TCRdb's copy holds only in-frame clones and misses some; the assay was immunoSEQ multiplex PCR. Clone size and V and J calls were adopted from that table, with D and trimming inferred from the DNA. The sample shows 250,000 to 300,000 clones, roughly nine tenths of them seen only once. J is TRBJ1-2 and V is TRBV19; D not certain. The receptor's source is a woman aged 30 to 39 with COVID-19, enrolled during active disease. Sequencing was carried out using peripheral blood. CDR3 protein: CASSIDRGNGYTF. DNA of the CDR3: TGTGCCAGTAGTATAGATCGGGGAAATGGCTACACCTTC.